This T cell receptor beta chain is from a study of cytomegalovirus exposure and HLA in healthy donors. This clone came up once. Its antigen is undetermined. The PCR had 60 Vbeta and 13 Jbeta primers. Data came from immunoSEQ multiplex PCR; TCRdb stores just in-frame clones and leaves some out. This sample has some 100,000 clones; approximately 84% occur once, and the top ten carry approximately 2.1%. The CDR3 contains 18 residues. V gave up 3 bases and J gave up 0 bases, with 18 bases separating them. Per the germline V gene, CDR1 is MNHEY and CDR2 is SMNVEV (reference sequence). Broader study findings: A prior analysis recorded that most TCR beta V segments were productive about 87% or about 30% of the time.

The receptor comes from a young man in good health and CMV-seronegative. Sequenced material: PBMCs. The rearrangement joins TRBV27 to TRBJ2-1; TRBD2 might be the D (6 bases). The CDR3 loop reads CASSFLGTVTPSYNEQFF. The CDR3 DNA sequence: TGTGCCAGCAGTTTCCTCGGGACTGTTACTCCCTCCTACAATGAGCAGTTCTTC.